Reported below is one T cell receptor (beta chain). Its specificity is unknown. The data derive from a study of cytomegalovirus exposure and HLA in healthy donors. The table came from immunoSEQ multiplex PCR; TCRdb's copy has only in-frame clones and leaves some out. The sample records 220,000 or so clones, about 90% being singletons. The V end was cut by 2 bases, the J end by 2 bases, with 10 bases between. Germline lookup yields CDR1 MNHNS and CDR2 SASEGT. The CDR3 extends over 14 amino acids. The study, taken as a whole, reports: In vitro, three CMV-associated chains proved specific for CMV antigens.

V usage is TRBV6-1 and J usage is TRBJ2-7; maybe TRBD2 (5 bases). This clonotype was obtained from a woman younger than 35 in good health and CMV-seronegative. The sample taken for sequencing was PBMCs. CDR3 sequence: CASSELRATYEQYF. The CDR3 DNA is TGTGCCAGCAGTGAATTGAGGGCTACCTACGAGCAGTACTTC.